This TCR beta chain was sequenced during a study of T cells after yellow fever vaccination. Study-level information: Fractions with few cells were prepared using SMART-Seq v4 Ultra Low Input.

TCRdb passed the 5' RACE reads through MiXCR, listing each CDR3 protein once. Of about 160,000 distinct CDR3 sequences listed, less than 9% were seen once; the top ten hold under 3%. Study findings and constraints: Abundant clonotypes from the bulk population could contaminate FACS-sorted repertoires. A large majority of primary-vaccination clones showed up again after the booster (96% CD4, around 88% CD8).

V gave up 3 bases and J gave up 0 bases, with 19 bases separating them. CDR3 size: 18 residues. Germline V gene data show CDR1 as SGHRS and CDR2 as YFSETQ. This clonotype came up many times. Its cognate antigen is unknown. The chain employs TRBV5-1 and TRBJ1-3, with a weak D call TRBD1 (5 bases). This material consisted of CD4+ T cells sorted from PBMCs, taken around 5 days after the first yellow fever vaccination. The sequence was collected from a young man who received the YFV17D yellow fever vaccine. The CDR3 is CASSSSPGTGNSGNTIYF. The CDR3 bases are TGCGCCAGCAGCTCGAGTCCCGGGACGGGAAACTCTGGAAACACCATATATTTT.